This TCR beta chain was captured by sequencing in a study of blood T cells in healthy people across ages (dated by TCRdb to the mid-2010s). About the full investigation: Template switching captured roughly one uniquely barcoded TCR beta cDNA molecule per two T cells in model experiments. Donors of different ages were randomly distributed across sequencing lanes to avoid experimental bias. Using the same blood draw, the study looked at two additional independent replicas of 1 million unique cDNA reads for two donors, one aged 18 to 29 and the other aged 80 or older. The donors were divided into four age groups: young (average around 15 years), middle-aged (around 37), aged (under 70) and long-lived (roughly 88). The study measured age-related changes in TCR beta repertoire diversity using deep sequencing normalized with unique cDNA molecular identifiers.

The CDR3 measures 15 amino acids from cysteine to phenylalanine. The entry retains the CDR3 DNA only, 45 bases that are in frame from base 1. This clonotype was detected a few times. The antigen it binds to is not known. The junction shows a germline mismatch at one end, possibly a read error. The full study reports these points: There was a strong correlation between observed TCR beta diversity and the percentage of naive T cells measured by flow cytometry. Conclusive comparison of naive and antigen-experienced compartments was prevented by the profiling of bulk unsorted PBMCs. Because donor CMV infection status was unknown, age-related changes in expanded clonotypes were potentially confounded. As age increased, observed TCR beta diversity per million T cells dropped in a roughly linear way, and a significant reduction was already evident by age approximately 40. Compared with the aged group, more naive CD4+ T cells, fewer expanded clones and increased TCR diversity were shown by the long-lived group, suggesting age selection. Estimates of total diversity based on one million sequenced T cells were regarded as lower bounds and as underestimates.

The 40 or so donors, aged about 6 to 95 years, were systemically healthy Caucasian individuals from Russia. Each donor gave 8 to 10 milliliters of peripheral blood, drawn into EDTA-treated Vacutainer tubes. Ficoll-Paque density-gradient centrifugation was used to isolate PBMCs, with at least 7 million per sample. Trizol reagent was used to extract total RNA from PBMCs, with at least 6 micrograms per sample. Naive CD45RAhigh/CD27high T cell percentages were measured by flow cytometry on a PBMC aliquot from every donor. The receptor library was made with 5' RACE. Instrument used: Illumina HiSeq 2500. A second roughly 7 to 11 cycle PCR used a sample-barcoded 5' primer and a J-beta primer mix. Each TCR beta cDNA molecule received a unique molecular identifier from a template-switch 5' adaptor carrying 12 random nucleotides. At least 2.5 million CDR3-containing paired-end reads were obtained from each sample. First-strand cDNA synthesis was performed from all RNA using the Mint cDNA synthesis kit, with priming by a TRBC-specific oligonucleotide. Following uracil-DNA glycosylase treatment, a first 18-cycle PCR with universal primers M1SS and BC2_uni_R was performed on all cDNA. Turning to the authors' computational methods: Normalization of each sample was performed by random selection of 1 million high-quality reads, each carrying a distinct molecular identifier. Instead of being binned into consensus sequences, reads with shared molecular identifiers were discarded. MiTCR, run with a Q25 quality threshold and the strictest error-elimination algorithm, handled CDR3 identification, clonotype clustering and error correction. A nonparametric unseen species model using Euler transformation provided a lower-bound estimate of total TCR beta diversity. Clones were called with MiXCR by TCRdb after fastp trimmed the public reads at Q25, and only in-frame beta chains were retained. One record per CDR3 amino acid sequence lists the most common genes and DNA. Clone size and V and J calls follow TCRdb, not the original study. This sample comprises just under 750,000 distinct CDR3 sequences, about 20% of them detected only once. The ten largest clones add up to under 25% of the sample.

The receptor was isolated from a man between 65 and 85 years old in good health. Sequences were obtained from blood. The chain is assembled from TRBV12-3 or TRBV12-4 and TRBJ1-2; 7 central bases correspond to TRBD1. The DNA sequence is as follows: TGTGCCAGCAGCCAGTCGGGACAGTACAACTATGGCTACATCTTC. Its protein is CASSQSGQYNYGYIF.